This TCR beta chain originates from a study of a mutant IDH1 vaccine in newly diagnosed glioma. About the research overall: Following radiotherapy alone, or alongside temozolomide cycles, vaccination was started after an interval of 4-6 weeks. Study-level findings and limits: Of all patients, around 94% showed vaccine-induced immune responses.

Points on this clone: No antigen is known for it.

The assay was immunoSEQ multiplex PCR, and TCRdb's table has in-frame clones only and misses some. The data hold roughly 35,000 clones, with roughly 82% observed a single time. Looked up from germline, CDR1 is SGHRS and CDR2 is YFSETQ. CDR3 length: 15 amino acids. V lost 2 bases to trimming and J lost 4 bases, with 15 bases between them. Sample time point: week 47, end of study. Each vaccine dose was 300 ug of mutant IDH1 20-mer peptide, with topical imiquimod. Scheduled for weeks 1, 3, 5, 7, 11, 15, 19 and 23, eight vaccinations were given to patients. The receptor was isolated from a man aged 40-55 years with glioma. This chain uses TRBV5-1 with TRBJ1-2; maybe TRBD1 (6 bases). Sequences were derived from PBMCs, sampled from a glioma patient whose treatment included an IDH1 peptide vaccine. CDR3 region: CASSFGQRSSYGYTF. CDR3 nucleotide sequence: TGCGCCAGCAGCTTTGGACAGAGATCCTCCTATGGCTACACCTTC.